This T cell receptor (beta chain) was retrieved from a study of breast tumors, draining lymph nodes, adjacent tissues. General study points: Findings are consistent with lymph node origin and intratumoral expansion of most tumor T cells. Tumor repertoires ranked between lymph nodes and nontumor tissue in diversity, with V and J gene preferences. Luminal-like breast cancer showed significantly greater tumor-nontumor repertoire similarity than basal-like breast cancer did. Data only fit, rather than demonstrated, lymph node origin of most tumor T cells.

Samples came from axillary lymph nodes draining the breast cancer. This clonotype was recorded at least ten times. Its antigen is not identified. One end of the junction does not line up with germline, which may come from a read error. Germline CDR1 is SSHAT and CDR2 is FNYEAQ (reference sequence). The CDR3 consists of 14 residues. TCRdb fed the multiplex PCR reads into MiXCR, producing one record per CDR3 protein. Here the sample spans around 130,000 distinct CDR3 sequences, approximately 21% being singletons. The chain couples TRBV7-7 to TRBJ2-7, with 11 bases identical to TRBD1. The sequencing sample was made of axillary lymph node tissue. This receptor was obtained from a female donor with breast cancer. Some clones in this sample may be carry-over from other donors' samples. The DNA for the CDR3 is TGTGCTAGCAGCCCGGGACAGGGGGTCAGGGAGCAGTACTTC. The encoded protein is CASSPGQGVREQYF.